Described below is a single T cell receptor (beta chain) sequence and its context. The entry originates in a study of control samples from healthy donors and cancer patients. The assay was immunoSEQ multiplex PCR, and TCRdb's table has in-frame clones only and misses some. Here the sample spans 110,000 or so clones, roughly four fifths being singletons. The CDR3 contains 16 residues. Germline CDR1 is LGHDT and CDR2 is YNNKEL (reference sequence). V gave up 1 base and J gave up 1 base; unmatched junction bases: 2. This chain links TRBV3-1 (or the pseudogene TRBV3-2) with TRBJ2-3; 10 nucleotides align to TRBD2. This receptor was taken from a man younger than 35 in good health. Sequences were obtained from blood. The DNA of the CDR3 is TGTGCCAGCAGCCAAGCCCTAGCGGGGGGCACAGATACGCAGTATTTT. It is translated as CASSQALAGGTDTQYF.